This T cell receptor (beta chain) is drawn from a study of cytomegalovirus exposure and HLA in healthy donors. Study in general: Earlier sequencing of 150 million to 200 million T cells yielded approximately 100 million unique TCR beta sequences.

Germline values: CDR1 WSHSY, CDR2 SAAADI. Trimming stripped 3 bases from V and 9 bases from J, with 9 bases between. The CDR3 loop spans 11 amino acids. Primers: 60 Vbeta forward and 13 Jbeta reverse. The method was immunoSEQ multiplex PCR; TCRdb's version includes in-frame clones alone and lacks a portion of them. The table records about 160,000 clones, roughly 88% of them present only once. This chain connects TRBV10-2 to TRBJ2-7; TRBD2 might be the D (6 bases). Sequencing was carried out using PBMCs. The clonotype originates from a man aged 45-65 years in good health and CMV-seropositive. The CDR3 DNA reads as TGCGCCAGCAGTGACGGCGGGACGCAGTACGTC. Translation gives CASSDGGTQYV.